The T cell receptor beta chain described here comes from a study of memory CD4+ T cells and cytomegalovirus serostatus. Study-level information: Donors were healthy Belgian adults, 9 CMV seropositive and approximately 23 seronegative.

TCRdb's table, derived via immunoSEQ multiplex PCR, lists solely in-frame clones and lacks some. The sample contains approximately 51,000 clones, around 74% of which appear only once. Comment on this clone: Its antigen is unidentified.

Study findings and constraints: Repertoires predicted CMV serostatus with median bootstrapped AUC of about 0.96. About two fifths of the roughly 150 known CMV-associated TCRbeta sequences appeared in CD4+ memory.

From germline, CDR1 is LGHNA and CDR2 YNFKEQ. The ends lost 1 base at V and 0 bases at J; junction bases unmatched: 10. This CDR3 region has 18 residues. Single viable CD3+CD4+CD8-CD45RO+ cells were sorted as the memory CD4+ T cells. Donors' CMV status reflects serum IgG against pp150, pp28, p38, p52. This TCR came from an adult in good health and CMV-seropositive. The chain employs TRBV4-2 and TRBJ1-1, with 8 nucleotides matching TRBD1. The sample taken for sequencing was memory CD4+ T cells from blood. DNA of the CDR3: TGTGCCAGCAGCCAAGGCGACAGGGGCCGGGGGATGAACACTGAAGCTTTCTTT. Residues: CASSQGDRGRGMNTEAFF.